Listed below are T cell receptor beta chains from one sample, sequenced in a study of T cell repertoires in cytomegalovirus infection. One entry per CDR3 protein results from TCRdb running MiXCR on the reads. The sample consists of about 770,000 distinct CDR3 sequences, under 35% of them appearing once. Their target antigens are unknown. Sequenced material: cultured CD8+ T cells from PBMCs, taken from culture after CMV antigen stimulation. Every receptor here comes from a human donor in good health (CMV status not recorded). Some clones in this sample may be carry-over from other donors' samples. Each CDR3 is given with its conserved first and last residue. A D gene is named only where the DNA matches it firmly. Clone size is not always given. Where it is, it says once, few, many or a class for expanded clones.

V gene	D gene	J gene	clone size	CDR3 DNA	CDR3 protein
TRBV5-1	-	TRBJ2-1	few	TGCGCCAGCAGCCCTCGTCAGGGACTCCACAATGAGCAGTTCTTC	CASSPRQGLHNEQFF
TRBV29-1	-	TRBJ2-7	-	TGCAGCGCCTTTACAGGGGAGGCCTACGAGCAGTACTTC	CSAFTGEAYEQYF
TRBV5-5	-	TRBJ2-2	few	TGTGCCAGCAGCTCTCACAGGGACTTAACCGGGGAGCTGTTTTTT	CASSSHRDLTGELFF
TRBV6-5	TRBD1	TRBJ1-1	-	TGTGCCAGTAGACAGGGGCAAGGGGCCACTGAAGCTTTCTTT	CASRQGQGATEAFF
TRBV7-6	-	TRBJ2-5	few	TGTGCCAGCAGGGTGACCCCGGTGGTCGGGGAGACCCAGTACTTC	CASRVTPVVGETQYF
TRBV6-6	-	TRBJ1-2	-	TGTGCCAGCACCCTTCTACATGGGGAAAGCTACACCTTC	CASTLLHGESYTF
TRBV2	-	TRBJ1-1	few	TGTGCCAGCAGTGAAGATACGCTCTACGGGAACACTGAAGCTTTCTTT	CASSEDTLYGNTEAFF
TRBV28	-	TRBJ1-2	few	TGTGCCAGCAGTTTATACGGGGCAGGAGACTCTAACTATGGCTACACCTTC	CASSLYGAGDSNYGYTF
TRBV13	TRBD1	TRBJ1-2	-	TGTGCCAGCAGCCGAGACAGGGATAGGACCGATGACTACTATGGCTACACCTTC	CASSRDRDRTDDYYGYTF
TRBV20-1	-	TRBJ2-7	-	TGCAGTGCTAGGGGACGGGACTCGACCATCTACGAGCAGTACTTC	CSARGRDSTIYEQYF
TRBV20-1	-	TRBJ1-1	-	TGCAGTGCCCCAGATCCACATGGGAACACTGAAGCTTTCTTT	CSAPDPHGNTEAFF
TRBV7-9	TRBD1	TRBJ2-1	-	TGTGCCAGCAGCTTCCCCAAGAGGACAGGGGGGAACAATGAGCAGTTCTTC	CASSFPKRTGGNNEQFF
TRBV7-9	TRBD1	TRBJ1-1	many	TGTGCCAGCAGCCCCCGGGACAGGGGGCGCGGCACTGAAGCTTTCTTT	CASSPRDRGRGTEAFF
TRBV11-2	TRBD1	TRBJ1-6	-	TGTGCCAGCAGCCCCTGGACTCGGGACAGGGGGAATTCACCCCTCCACTTT	CASSPWTRDRGNSPLHF
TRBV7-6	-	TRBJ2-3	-	TGTGCCAGCAGCTTTGGAATCATTGCCACAGATACGCAGTATTTT	CASSFGIIATDTQYF
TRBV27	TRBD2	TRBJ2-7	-	TGTGCCAGCTCTTTTCTTAGCGGGGGGGCGAACGAGCAGTACTTC	CASSFLSGGANEQYF
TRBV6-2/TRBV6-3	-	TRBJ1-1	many	TGTGCCAGCAGGAAAAAGGACAGAATGAACACTGAAGCTTTCTTT	CASRKKDRMNTEAFF